The 16 T cell receptor beta chains reported below all come from one sample, sequenced in a study of cytomegalovirus exposure and HLA in healthy donors. The PCR used 60 Vbeta and 13 Jbeta primers. Some clones are missing from TCRdb's copy, which holds only in-frame ones; the method was immunoSEQ multiplex PCR. Among under 200,000 clones listed, 65% to 85% were seen once. Material for sequencing was PBMCs. The receptors stem from a man aged 60 to 75 in good health and CMV-seronegative.

This clone has only a few counts. The chain joins TRBV4-2 to TRBJ2-1; the match to TRBD2 covers 11 bases. CDR1 LGHNA and CDR2 YNFKEQ come from the germline V gene. The ends lost 2 bases at V and 1 base at J; junction bases unmatched: 7. The CDR3 runs 18 residues. CDR3: CASSQSTSGRGSYNEQFF. CDR3 DNA: TGTGCCAGCAGCCAAAGTACTAGCGGGAGAGGGTCCTACAATGAGCAGTTCTTC.

Turning to this clone: The same CDR3 also results from other DNA sequences found in this sample. The V gene is TRBV5-1, the J gene TRBJ1-2; the match to TRBD1 covers 7 bases. After removal of 4 bases from V and 2 bases from J, the junction contained 2 bases not matched to a gene. CDR1 SGHRS and CDR2 YFSETQ come from the germline V gene. The CDR3 sequence is 13 residues long. This CDR3 is CASSPTGNYGYTF. The CDR3 bases are TGCGCCAGCAGCCCGACAGGGAACTATGGCTACACCTTC.

The chain combines TRBV6-1 with TRBJ1-1; TRBD1 is a possible D gene (5 bases). This CDR3 is 13 amino acids long. V was trimmed by 4 bases and J by 5 bases, leaving 11 bases between them. Germline V gives CDR1 MNHNS, CDR2 SASEGT. The CDR3 spells CASSVQGNTEAFF. The CDR3 DNA follows: TGTGCCAGCAGTGTGCAGGGAAATACTGAAGCTTTCTTT.

This chain uses TRBV28 with TRBJ2-5, with 8 bases that match TRBD2. Matching the DNA end better, TRBJ2-7 makes the J call doubtful. In germline, CDR1 is MDHEN, CDR2 SYDVKM. The CDR3 contains 16 residues. CDR3 sequence: CASSLKGTSPIYEQYF. DNA of the CDR3: TGTGCCAGCAGTTTAAAGGGGACTAGTCCCATCTACGAGCAGTACTTC.

The chain combines TRBV14 with TRBJ2-7; D is unclear. Trimming stripped 3 bases from V and 3 bases from J, with 15 bases between. This CDR3 region has 15 residues. Germline CDR1 is SGHDN and CDR2 is FVKESK. DNA of the CDR3: TGTGCCAGCAGCCACACCGGGTCCCCCGTCTACGAGCAGTACTTC. It specifies CASSHTGSPVYEQYF.

V usage is TRBV6-1 and J usage is TRBJ2-2; 7 positions match TRBD1. V was pared by 4 bases and J by 3 bases, with 8 bases of the junction left unmatched. The CDR3 covers 16 residues. Germline V gives CDR1 MNHNS, CDR2 SASEGT. CDR3 protein: CASSGRPGQYTGELFF. CDR3 nucleotide sequence: TGTGCCAGCAGTGGAAGGCCGGGACAGTACACCGGGGAGCTGTTTTTT.

This clone has just a few counts. The rearrangement links TRBV5-8 to TRBJ1-4, with TRBD1 identical over 7 bases. V shed 5 bases and J 3 bases; nucleotides not matched to a gene: 4. CDR3 length: 14 residues. CDR1 is SGHTS and CDR2 is YDEGEE in the germline V gene. This CDR3 reads CASRPGTANEKLFF. DNA of the CDR3: TGTGCCAGCAGACCCGGGACAGCTAATGAAAAACTGTTTTTT. The complete variable domain, with remaining parts taken from reference TRBV5-8 and TRBJ1-4, reads EAGVTQSPTHLIKTRGQQATLRCSPISGHTSVYWYQQALGLGLQFLLWYDEGEERNRGNFPPRFSGRQFPNYSSELNVNALELEDSALYLCASRPGTANEKLFFGSGTQLSVL.

The J gene is TRBJ2-7, the V gene TRBV5-1; 9 bases are a match to TRBD2. Trimming at V came to 3 bases and at J to 2 bases, leaving 6 bases not matched to a gene. Germline CDR1 reads SGHRS; CDR2 reads YFSETQ. The CDR3 extends over 15 amino acids. CDR3 coding DNA: TGCGCCAGCAGCTCCGCTAGCGGGACTACCTACGAGCAGTACTTC. Its protein product is CASSSASGTTYEQYF.

The CDR3 region is CASSLFEAISYNEQFF. The CDR3 bases are TGTGCCAGCAGTTTATTTGAGGCTATCTCCTACAATGAGCAGTTCTTC. The rearrangement links TRBV28 to TRBJ2-1; D gene unclear. This CDR3 contains 16 residues. The V and J ends lost 1 base and 0 bases respectively, with 10 bases between them. The germline CDR1 and CDR2 sequences are MDHEN and SYDVKM. Supplemented by reference TRBV28 and TRBJ2-1, the full variable domain reads DVKVTQSSRYLVKRTGEKVFLECVQDMDHENMFWYRQDPGLGLRLIYFSYDVKMKEKGDIPEGYSVSREKKERFSLILESASTNQTSMYLCASSLFEAISYNEQFFGPGTRLTVL.

The V gene is TRBV7-2, the J gene TRBJ2-3; 7 bases line up with TRBD2. The J segment lost 7 bases and the V segment lost 5 bases, leaving 3 bases of the junction unmatched. CDR1 SGHTA and CDR2 FQGNSA come from the germline V gene. This CDR3 contains 12 residues. This chain's CDR3 is CASSLGTNTQYF. CDR3 DNA sequence: TGTGCCAGCAGCCTCGGGACTAATACGCAGTATTTT.

The rearrangement joins TRBV10-2 to TRBJ2-3; 7 nucleotides agree with TRBD2. With V trimmed by 4 bases and J by 2 bases, 6 bases remained unmatched. CDR1 and CDR2 from the germline V gene are WSHSY and SAAADI. The CDR3 has 15 amino acids. CDR3 amino acids: CASSASGGDTDTQYF. The CDR3 nucleotides read TGCGCCAGCAGTGCTTCGGGGGGAGACACAGATACGCAGTATTTT.

This clone was recorded once. The rearrangement uses TRBV10-3 and TRBJ1-2; D might be TRBD1 (5 bases). The CDR3 has 14 residues. Germline loops: CDR1 ENHRY, CDR2 SYGVKD. The V gene lost 7 bases and the J gene lost 3 bases, with 15 bases spanning the gap. CDR3 sequence reads: CAITGRASDYGYTF. CDR3 coding DNA: TGTGCCATCACCGGCAGGGCTTCGGACTATGGCTACACCTTC.

The chain has TRBV9 and TRBJ2-7; 10 positions match TRBD2. V shed 0 bases, J shed 7 bases, and the junction held 13 bases outside the gene matches. Germline CDR1 is SGDLS and CDR2 is YYNGEE. This CDR3 has 17 amino acids. The CDR3, as DNA: TGTGCCAGCAGCGTAGGACCAAGCGGGAGGGCGACGGGGGAGCAGTACTTC. It codes for CASSVGPSGRATGEQYF.

The genes are TRBV11-2 and TRBJ2-2, with D tentatively TRBD2 (6 bases). Trimming removed 6 bases at V and 7 bases at J, with 12 bases between. Germline lookup yields CDR1 SGHAT and CDR2 FQNNGV. The CDR3 totals 13 residues. DNA for the CDR3: TGTGCCAGCAGTCCTAGCGTTAACGGGGAGCTGTTTTTT. Amino acids: CASSPSVNGELFF.

The CDR3 region is CASSEGQYSNQPQHF. The CDR3 nucleotides read TGTGCCAGCAGCGAGGGACAGTATAGCAATCAGCCCCAGCATTTT. The rearrangement uses TRBV2 and TRBJ1-5; 7 positions agree with TRBD1. The V gene's germline CDR1 is SNHLY and CDR2 FYNNEI. The CDR3 runs to 15 residues. V lost 6 bases and J lost 0; bases outside the gene matches: 5.

This clone was counted a few times. This chain uses TRBV6-6 with TRBJ2-7; 7 bases agree with TRBD1. Germline loops: CDR1 MNHNY, CDR2 SVGAGI (reference sequence). Trimming cost V 2 bases and J 2 bases; bases outside gene matches: 3. CDR3 length: 14 amino acids. CDR3 sequence (DNA): TGTGCCAGCAGTTACGGGCAGGGGGCCTACGAGCAGTACTTC. Its protein is CASSYGQGAYEQYF.